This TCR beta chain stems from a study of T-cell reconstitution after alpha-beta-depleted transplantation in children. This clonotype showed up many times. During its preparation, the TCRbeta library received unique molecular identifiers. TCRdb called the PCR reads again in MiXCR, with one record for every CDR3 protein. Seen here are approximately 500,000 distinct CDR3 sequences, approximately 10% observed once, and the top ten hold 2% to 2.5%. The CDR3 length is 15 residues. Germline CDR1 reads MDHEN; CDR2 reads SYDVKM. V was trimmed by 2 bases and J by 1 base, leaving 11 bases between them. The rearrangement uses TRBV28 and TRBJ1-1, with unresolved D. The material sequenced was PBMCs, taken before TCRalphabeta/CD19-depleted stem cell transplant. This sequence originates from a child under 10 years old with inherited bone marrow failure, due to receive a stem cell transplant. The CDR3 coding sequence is TGTGCCAGCAGTTTAACCGGAAGTGGGAACACTGAAGCTTTCTTT. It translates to CASSLTGSGNTEAFF.